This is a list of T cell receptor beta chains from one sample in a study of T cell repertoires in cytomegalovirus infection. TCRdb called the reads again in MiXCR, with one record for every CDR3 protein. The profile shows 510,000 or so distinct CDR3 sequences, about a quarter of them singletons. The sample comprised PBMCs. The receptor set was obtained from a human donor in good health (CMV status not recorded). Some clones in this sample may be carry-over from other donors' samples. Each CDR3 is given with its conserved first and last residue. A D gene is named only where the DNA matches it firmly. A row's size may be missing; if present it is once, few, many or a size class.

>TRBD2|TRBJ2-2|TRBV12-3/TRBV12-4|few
TGTGCCAGCAGACGGAGGGGGACTAGCGGGAACACCGGGGAGCTGTTTTTT
CASRRRGTSGNTGELFF
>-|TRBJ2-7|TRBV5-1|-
TGCGCCAGCAGCTTGACAGTACAAAACGAGCAGTACTTC
CASSLTVQNEQYF
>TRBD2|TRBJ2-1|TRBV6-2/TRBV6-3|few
TGTGCCAGCAGCATAGCGGGAGACGTCGATGAGCAGTTCTTC
CASSIAGDVDEQFF
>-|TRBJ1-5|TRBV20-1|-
TGCAGTGCTAGAGATCAGCCCCAGCATTTT
CSARDQPQHF
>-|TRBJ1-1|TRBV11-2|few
TGTGCCAGCAGCTTGTTGACAGAAGAAGCTTTCTTT
CASSLLTEEAFF
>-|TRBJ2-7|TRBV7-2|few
TGTGCCAGCAGCACCCTAGGGGGGGACCCCTACGAGCAGTACTTC
CASSTLGGDPYEQYF
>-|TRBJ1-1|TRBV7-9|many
TGTGCCAGCAGCTTAGTAGGCCATAACACTGAAGCTTTCTTT
CASSLVGHNTEAFF
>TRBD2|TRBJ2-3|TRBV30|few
TGTGCCTGGAGTCAGAGCGGGGTTACGCAGTATTTT
CAWSQSGVTQYF
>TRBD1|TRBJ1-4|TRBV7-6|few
TGTGCCAGCAGCGGGCGGACAGGTCAAGAAAAACTGTTTTTT
CASSGRTGQEKLFF
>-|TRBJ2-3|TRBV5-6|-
TGTGCCAGCAGCTTGAGACACCCCTGGCTTGATACGCAGTATTTT
CASSLRHPWLDTQYF
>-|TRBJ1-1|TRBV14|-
TGTGTCAGCAGCCCCGAGTGGAATGAAGCTTTCTTT
CVSSPEWNEAFF
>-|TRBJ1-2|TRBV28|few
TGTGCCAGCAGTCCCAGGAGGGGCTCGTCAGGCTACACCTTC
CASSPRRGSSGYTF
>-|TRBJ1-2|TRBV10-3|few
TGTGCCATCAGTGGAAACACAGGGCTCGGCTATGGCTACACCTTC
CAISGNTGLGYGYTF
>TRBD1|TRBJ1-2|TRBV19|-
TGTGCCAGTAGTCCCGGACAGGAGACCTATGGCTACACCTTC
CASSPGQETYGYTF
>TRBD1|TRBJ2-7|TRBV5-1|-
TGCGCCAGCAGCTTGGCGGGACAGGGGGCGATCCTCTTCGAGCAGTACTTC
CASSLAGQGAILFEQYF
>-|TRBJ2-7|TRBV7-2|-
TGTGCCAGCAGCTTTAGCGTCCCTGACAGATACGAGCAGTACTTC
CASSFSVPDRYEQYF
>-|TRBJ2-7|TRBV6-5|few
TGTGCCAGCAGTTACGTTAGCGGCTCCTACGAGCAGTACTTC
CASSYVSGSYEQYF
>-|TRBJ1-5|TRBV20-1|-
TGCAGTGCTTTGCGGGGACGGGATCAGCCCCAGCATTTT
CSALRGRDQPQHF
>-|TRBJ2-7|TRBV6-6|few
TGTGCCAGCAGTTACTCGATAGCTAAGTACGAGCAGTACTTC
CASSYSIAKYEQYF
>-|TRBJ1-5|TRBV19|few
TGTGCCAGTAGTATCGGGGCAGGGGGCAATCAGCCCCAGCATTTT
CASSIGAGGNQPQHF
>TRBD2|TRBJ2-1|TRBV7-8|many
TGTGCCAGCAGCTTAAGGCGGGAGCCTTACAATGAGCAGTTCTTC
CASSLRREPYNEQFF
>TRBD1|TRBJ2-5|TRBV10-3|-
TGTGCCATCAGAGACAGGGTCGGGGAGACCCAGTACTTC
CAIRDRVGETQYF
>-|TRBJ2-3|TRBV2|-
TGTGCCAGCAAGGGGCGTCCGAATACGCAGTATTTT
CASKGRPNTQYF
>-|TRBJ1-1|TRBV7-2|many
TGTGCCAGCAGGGTTCGACAAAGCACTGAAGCTTTCTTT
CASRVRQSTEAFF
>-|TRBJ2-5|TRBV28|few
TGTGCCAGCAGTTTAGTTGGGCAGGGGAAGAGGGAGACCCAGTACTTC
CASSLVGQGKRETQYF
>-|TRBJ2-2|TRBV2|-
TGTGCCAGCAGTGTTTTGGGCACCGGGGAGCTGTTTTTT
CASSVLGTGELFF
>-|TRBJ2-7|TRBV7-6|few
TGTGCCAGCAGCGAATCCGGGACTGGCGAGCAGTACTTC
CASSESGTGEQYF
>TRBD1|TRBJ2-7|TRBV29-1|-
TGCAGCGTGTCGGGACAGGGGGAGACTCTCTACGAGCAGTACTTC
CSVSGQGETLYEQYF
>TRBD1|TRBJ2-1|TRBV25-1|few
TGTGCCAGCAGTGCCCCCGGGACAGGGTCCTACAATGAGCAGTTCTTC
CASSAPGTGSYNEQFF
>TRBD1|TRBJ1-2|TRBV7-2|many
TGTGCCAGCAGGAAACAGGGGGCCGCTGGCTACACCTTC
CASRKQGAAGYTF
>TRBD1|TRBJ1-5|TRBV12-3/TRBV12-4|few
TGTGCCAGCAAGTACCAGGGGGGTTGGCCCCAGCATTTT
CASKYQGGWPQHF
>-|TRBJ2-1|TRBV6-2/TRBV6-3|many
TGTGCCAGCAGTTACTCCTGGACGAGAAACAATGAGCAGTTCTTC
CASSYSWTRNNEQFF
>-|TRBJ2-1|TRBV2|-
TGTGCCAGCGGAATTAGGGCCAGCTCCTACAATGAGCAGTTCTTC
CASGIRASSYNEQFF
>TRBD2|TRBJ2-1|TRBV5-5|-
TGTGCCAGCAGCTCGAGCGGGACTAGCGGGCCTAATGAGCAGTTCTTC
CASSSSGTSGPNEQFF
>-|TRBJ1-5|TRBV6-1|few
TGTGCCAGCACCAGAGCTCATCTCAGCAATCAGCCCCAGCATTTT
CASTRAHLSNQPQHF
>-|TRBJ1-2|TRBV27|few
TGTGCCAGCACCCCGGGCGGAGGCGCTTATGGCTACACCTTC
CASTPGGGAYGYTF
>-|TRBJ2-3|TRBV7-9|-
TGTGCCAGCAGCTTAAACGGCAGTCCCGAGGGTACGCAGTATTTT
CASSLNGSPEGTQYF
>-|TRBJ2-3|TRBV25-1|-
TGTGCCAGCAGTGTCGGGAATACGCAGTATTTT
CASSVGNTQYF
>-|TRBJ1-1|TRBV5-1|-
TGCGCCAGCAGCTTGGGTAAGGGTACGAGCACTGAAGCTTTCTTT
CASSLGKGTSTEAFF
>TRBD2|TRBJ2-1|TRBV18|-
TGTGCCAGCTCACCGGAACTAGCGGGAGGCACTGAGCAGTTCTTC
CASSPELAGGTEQFF
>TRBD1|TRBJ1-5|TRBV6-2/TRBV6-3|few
TGTGCCAGCAGTTACTCGCCTAACAGGGGAGGTAATCAGCCCCAGCATTTT
CASSYSPNRGGNQPQHF
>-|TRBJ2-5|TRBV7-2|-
TGTGCCAGCATCAAAGGCGGGGAGACCCAGTACTTC
CASIKGGETQYF
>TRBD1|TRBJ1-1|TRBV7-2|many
TGTGCCAGCAGCCTACAGGGGGCTCACACTGAAGCTTTCTTT
CASSLQGAHTEAFF
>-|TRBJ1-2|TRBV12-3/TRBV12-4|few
TGTGCCAGCCTGCGTGAGCCCTATGGCTACACCTTC
CASLREPYGYTF
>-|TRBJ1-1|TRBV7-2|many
TGTGCCAGCATCGGGGGTCCTGAAGCTTTCTTT
CASIGGPEAFF
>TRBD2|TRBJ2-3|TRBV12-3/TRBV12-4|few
TGTGCCAGCAGTTCCCTGACTAGCGGAACAGATACGCAGTATTTT
CASSSLTSGTDTQYF
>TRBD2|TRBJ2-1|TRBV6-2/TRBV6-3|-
TGTGCCAGCAGTACCCGTACCGGACTAGACTCCTACAATGAGCAGTTCTTC
CASSTRTGLDSYNEQFF
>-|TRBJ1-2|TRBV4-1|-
TGCGCCACCGAAGACAGAATCTATGGCTACACCTTC
CATEDRIYGYTF